Presented here are 20 T cell receptor beta chains from one specimen sequenced in a study of blood T cell repertoires in COVID-19. Assay used: immunoSEQ multiplex PCR; TCRdb lists only in-frame clones, some missing. The table records a few hundred thousand clones, approximately 86% of them present only once. Specimen: peripheral blood. The receptors stem from a young woman with acute or convalescent COVID-19.

This clone was detected only once. The chain uses TRBV3-1 (or the pseudogene TRBV3-2) and TRBJ2-3; D uncertain. V was shortened by 1 base and J by 3 bases, with 8 bases between the two germline ends. Germline V gene sequence: CDR1 LGHDT, CDR2 YNNKEL (reference sequence). This CDR3 has 14 amino acids. The DNA of the CDR3 is TGTGCCAGCAGCCAAGCTGCGAAGACAGATACGCAGTATTTT. This codes for CASSQAAKTDTQYF.

The rearrangement uses TRBV9 and TRBJ2-1; D perhaps matches TRBD2 (5 bases). Germline V gives CDR1 SGDLS, CDR2 YYNGEE. V was shortened by 0 bases and J by 9 bases, with 19 bases between the two germline ends. The length of the CDR3 is 16 residues. CDR3 in DNA: TGTGCCAGCAGCGTAGCTGAGGGTGCGGGTCTAAGTGAGCAGTTCTTC. Residues: CASSVAEGAGLSEQFF.

V is TRBV19 and J is TRBJ2-1; 12 positions match TRBD2. Germline V gene lookup returns CDR1 LNHDA and CDR2 SQIVND (reference sequence). This CDR3 spans 15 amino acids. J was trimmed by 4 bases and V by 4 bases; bases with no gene match: 2. The CDR3 nucleotides read TGTGCCAGTAGTACTAGCGGGAGGGAATACAATGAGCAGTTCTTC. Translating it yields CASSTSGREYNEQFF.

The rearrangement joins TRBV24-1 to TRBJ2-2; 7 bases align to TRBD1. CDR1 and CDR2 from the germline V gene are KGHDR and SFDVKD. The CDR3 has 17 residues. V shed 4 bases and J 2 bases; nucleotides not matched to a gene: 9. The CDR3: CATSDTRQGLNTGELFF. In DNA, the CDR3 is TGTGCCACCAGTGACACCAGACAGGGTTTAAACACCGGGGAGCTGTTTTTT.

The rearrangement uses TRBV4-2 and TRBJ2-7, with 12 bases lining up with TRBD1. The V and J ends lost 1 base and 5 bases, in that order; junction bases with no gene match: 6. Germline V gives CDR1 LGHNA, CDR2 YNFKEQ. This CDR3 has 16 amino acids. The CDR3 DNA sequence: TGTGCCAGCAGCCAAGTTGGTGGGACAGGGGGCCACGAGCAGTACTTC. This sequence encodes CASSQVGGTGGHEQYF.

The CDR3 loop is CAISESHSARTDTQYF. CDR3 coding DNA: TGTGCCATCAGTGAGTCCCATAGCGCCCGCACAGATACGCAGTATTTT. This rearrangement joins TRBV10-3 to TRBJ2-3; D is possibly TRBD2 (5 bases). Germline loops: CDR1 ENHRY, CDR2 SYGVKD. V dropped 0 bases and J dropped 1 base, with 11 bases sitting between them. The CDR3 totals 16 residues.

This clone was detected once. CDR3 region: CASSLGGDQPQHF. For the CDR3, the DNA is TGCGCCAGCAGCTTGGGCGGTGATCAGCCCCAGCATTTT. This chain joins TRBV5-1 and TRBJ1-5; D uncertain. CDR1 is SGHRS, CDR2 YFSETQ, per germline. Deletions cut 0 bases from V and 5 bases from J, with 6 bases between. CDR3 size: 13 residues. Filled out from reference TRBV5-1 and TRBJ1-5, the complete variable domain reads KAGVTQTPRYLIKTRGQQVTLSCSPISGHRSVSWYQQTPGQGLQFLFEYFSETQRNKGNFPGRFSGRQFSNSRSEMNVSTLELGDSALYLCASSLGGDQPQHFGDGTRLSIL.

The V call is TRBV5-1, the J call TRBJ2-5; 8 nucleotides line up with TRBD2. This CDR3 region has 14 residues. With 0 bases clipped from V and 5 bases from J, the junction kept 3 bases outside the gene matches. Germline-derived CDR1 and CDR2 are SGHRS and YFSETQ. In DNA, the CDR3 is TGCGCCAGCAGCTTGGTAGGACTAGCTGAGACCCAGTACTTC. This encodes CASSLVGLAETQYF. Filled out from reference TRBV5-1 and TRBJ2-5, the complete variable domain reads KAGVTQTPRYLIKTRGQQVTLSCSPISGHRSVSWYQQTPGQGLQFLFEYFSETQRNKGNFPGRFSGRQFSNSRSEMNVSTLELGDSALYLCASSLVGLAETQYFGPGTRLLVL.

The chain employs TRBV6-2 or TRBV6-3 and TRBJ2-5; 11 bases line up with TRBD2. This CDR3 spans 15 amino acids. With V trimmed by 2 bases and J by 5 bases, 4 bases remained unmatched. From germline, CDR1 is MNHEY and CDR2 SVGEGT. The CDR3 here is CASSYASGRHETQYF. For the CDR3, the DNA is TGTGCCAGCAGTTACGCTAGCGGGAGGCACGAGACCCAGTACTTC.

The chain links TRBV19 to TRBJ2-7, with TRBD2 as a possible D gene (5 bases). This CDR3 comprises 14 residues. Trimming removed 5 bases from V and 2 bases from J, with 13 bases in between. CDR1 is LNHDA and CDR2 is SQIVND in the germline V gene (reference sequence). The CDR3 bases are TGTGCCAGTAGTGTCCTTCACGGGACCTACGAGCAGTACTTC. This encodes CASSVLHGTYEQYF.

The chain links TRBV5-1 to TRBJ1-1, with D unclear. The germline V gene has CDR1 SGHRS and CDR2 YFSETQ. V dropped 0 bases and J dropped 6 bases, with 3 bases sitting between them. The CDR3 is 11 amino acids. The CDR3 protein is CASSLGAEAFF. CDR3 in DNA: TGCGCCAGCAGCTTGGGCGCTGAAGCTTTCTTT.

The rearrangement links TRBV19 to TRBJ2-1, with 13 nucleotides matching TRBD2. Germline V gives CDR1 LNHDA, CDR2 SQIVND (reference sequence). V lost 5 bases to trimming and J lost 8 bases; unmatched junction nucleotides: 6. The CDR3 has 15 residues. The DNA for the CDR3 is TGTGCCAGTAGTGAGACTAGCGGGAGGTTGGATGAGCAGTTCTTC. This sequence encodes CASSETSGRLDEQFF.

The rearrangement links TRBV7-9 to TRBJ1-4; 9 bases align to TRBD1. V gave up 2 bases and J gave up 6 bases; unmatched junction bases: 4. This CDR3 comprises 15 residues. Germline V lookup: CDR1 SEHNR, CDR2 FQNEAQ (reference sequence). The CDR3 nucleotides read TGTGCCAGCAGCTTAAAGACAGGGGGTGATGAAAAACTGTTTTTT. Amino acid sequence: CASSLKTGGDEKLFF.

The table lists this clone with a count of one. The chain joins TRBV3-1 (or the pseudogene TRBV3-2) to TRBJ1-5; the D gene is possibly TRBD1 (5 bases). Germline lookup yields CDR1 LGHDT and CDR2 YNNKEL (reference sequence). The CDR3 totals 14 residues. Trimming pared 3 bases from V and 1 base from J, leaving 7 bases between. CDR3: CASSHRQSNQPQHF. The CDR3 nucleotides are TGTGCCAGCAGCCATCGACAGAGCAATCAGCCCCAGCATTTT.

The V call is TRBV10-1, the J call TRBJ2-3; maybe TRBD2 (5 bases). CDR3 length: 16 residues. V was clipped by 2 bases and J by 1 base, with 13 bases between them. Germline CDR1 reads WNHNN; CDR2 reads SYGVQD (reference sequence). DNA of the CDR3: TGCGCCAGCAGTGAGCCTAGCAGGAGAGGCACAGATACGCAGTATTTT. Translating it yields CASSEPSRRGTDTQYF.

This chain links TRBV7-2 with TRBJ2-1; TRBD2 aligns across 11 bases. The CDR3 has 16 residues. Germline V lookup: CDR1 SGHTA, CDR2 FQGNSA. After removal of 6 bases from V and 0 bases from J, the junction contained 4 bases not matched to a gene. CDR3 nucleotides: TGTGCCAGCAGTCTAGCGGGAGGACTCTCCTACAATGAGCAGTTCTTC. Translation: CASSLAGGLSYNEQFF.

The CDR3 here is CASSEGTGPYGYTF. The CDR3 nucleotides read TGTGCCAGCAGTGAGGGGACAGGCCCCTATGGCTACACCTTC. The V gene is TRBV2, the J gene TRBJ1-2; 8 nucleotides match TRBD1. V lost 3 bases and J lost 4; bases outside the gene matches: 4. CDR1 is SNHLY and CDR2 is FYNNEI in the germline V gene. This CDR3 contains 14 residues.

V gene TRBV6-2 or TRBV6-3 combines with J gene TRBJ2-2; the match to TRBD2 covers 8 bases. In germline, CDR1 is MNHEY, CDR2 SVGEGT. V was pared by 5 bases and J by 0 bases, with 8 bases of the junction left unmatched. The CDR3 spans 17 residues. The CDR3, as DNA: TGTGCCAGCAGTAACCTCCCTAGCGGGCCGAACACCGGGGAGCTGTTTTTT. It yields the protein CASSNLPSGPNTGELFF.

This chain uses TRBV5-1 with TRBJ2-7, with a tentative D call TRBD2 (5 bases). The CDR3 sequence is 16 residues long. From germline, CDR1 is SGHRS and CDR2 YFSETQ. The V end was cut by 0 bases, the J end by 1 base, with 14 bases between. Here the CDR3 DNA reads TGCGCCAGCAGCTTGGCCATGGGGAGCCGATCCTACGAGCAGTACTTC. It is translated as CASSLAMGSRSYEQYF.

This clone was observed a few times. This chain uses TRBV6-2 or TRBV6-3 with TRBJ1-2, with a possible D match to TRBD1 (5 bases). The germline V gene has CDR1 MNHEY and CDR2 SVGEGT. The germline V and J ends were trimmed by 4 bases and 2 bases, with 14 bases remaining between them. The CDR3 runs 15 residues. CDR3 in amino acids: CASSLLGHGNYGYTF. Written as DNA, the CDR3 is TGTGCCAGCAGTTTGCTTGGACACGGAAACTATGGCTACACCTTC.